These 19 T cell receptor beta chains came from one sample sequenced in a study of T cell repertoires in cytomegalovirus infection. No antigen has been assigned to these receptors. In TCRdb, the reads were re-called with MiXCR into one record per CDR3 protein. The sample holds a few hundred thousand distinct CDR3 sequences, over 35% seen once. The starting material was cultured PBMCs, obtained from culture after CMV antigen stimulation. The receptors originated from a human donor in good health (CMV status not recorded). Some clones in this sample may be carry-over from other donors' samples.

This clonotype was observed once. The CDR3 protein is CASSPQSSGNTIYF. In DNA, the CDR3 is TGCGCCAGCAGCCCTCAGTCCTCTGGAAACACCATATATTTT. The J gene is TRBJ1-3, the V gene TRBV4-1; D is undetermined. CDR1 and CDR2 (germline): MGHRA, YSYEKL. Trimming stripped 4 bases from V and 0 bases from J, with 7 bases between. The CDR3 is made up of 14 amino acids.

This clonotype came up a few times. The chain has TRBV12-3 or TRBV12-4 and TRBJ1-5, with a weak D call TRBD1 (5 bases). This CDR3 is built from 17 residues. The germline V and J ends were trimmed by 5 bases and 0 bases, with 17 bases remaining between them. CDR3 sequence: CASSPMGGDSSNQPQHF. DNA for the CDR3: TGTGCCAGCAGTCCCATGGGAGGGGACTCTAGCAATCAGCCCCAGCATTTT.

This clonotype came up a few times. The chain recombines TRBV28 with TRBJ1-5; D may be TRBD1 (6 bases). Looked up from germline, CDR1 is MDHEN and CDR2 is SYDVKM. V was pared by 6 bases and J by 4 bases, with 7 bases between. The CDR3 consists of 12 residues. CDR3 region: CASRDRNQPQHF. Written as DNA, the CDR3 is TGTGCCAGCAGAGACAGGAATCAGCCCCAGCATTTT.

V and J are TRBV7-2 and TRBJ2-5, with D possibly being TRBD1 (5 bases). The CDR3 is made up of 13 amino acids. Per the germline V gene, CDR1 is SGHTA and CDR2 is FQGNSA. V shed 5 bases and J shed 5 bases, with 12 bases lying between them. The CDR3 region is CASSVQGYETQYF. The CDR3 region has the DNA TGTGCCAGCAGCGTCCAGGGTTATGAGACCCAGTACTTC.

This rearrangement joins TRBV19 to TRBJ2-7; unclear D gene. CDR3 length: 14 amino acids. Germline loops: CDR1 LNHDA, CDR2 SQIVND (reference sequence). Trimming cost V 0 bases and J 5 bases, with 11 bases left between them. CDR3 DNA: TGTGCCAGTAGTATAGAGTGGCTCGAGGACGAGCAGTACTTC. It is translated as CASSIEWLEDEQYF.

This chain connects TRBV20-1 to TRBJ2-5; D remains ambiguous. Germline V gene sequence: CDR1 DFQATT, CDR2 SNEGSKA (reference sequence). V was cut by 3 bases and J by 7 bases, with 15 bases left in between. The CDR3 is made up of 13 amino acids. CDR3 in amino acids: CSARDPPERTQYF. The CDR3 DNA follows: TGCAGTGCTAGGGACCCCCCCGAGCGGACCCAGTACTTC.

This clonotype was recorded many times. The gene calls are TRBV6-1 and TRBJ2-3; D is unresolved. V lost 5 bases to trimming and J lost 3 bases, with 15 bases between them. CDR1 MNHNS and CDR2 SASEGT come from the germline V gene. The CDR3 length is 15 residues. CDR3 residues: CASSRDSSTTDTQYF. The CDR3 nucleotides read TGTGCCAGCAGTCGAGACTCATCTACTACAGATACGCAGTATTTT.

The chain employs TRBV15 and TRBJ1-4; D gene uncertain. The CDR3 has 15 residues. The V gene's germline CDR1 is LNHNV and CDR2 YYDKDF (reference sequence). V was clipped by 0 bases and J by 6 bases, with 11 bases between them. CDR3 coding DNA: TGTGCCACCAGCAGAGATCGCTGGCGAGATGAAAAACTGTTTTTT. This gives the protein CATSRDRWRDEKLFF.

The rearrangement links TRBV6-2 or TRBV6-3 to TRBJ2-7; the D gene is possibly TRBD1 (5 bases). V was shortened by 4 bases and J by 3 bases, with 19 bases between the two germline ends. CDR1 and CDR2 from the germline V gene are MNHEY and SVGEGT. The CDR3 runs 16 residues. As DNA, the CDR3 is TGTGCCAGCAGTTGGGATGGGGCGCAAGCCGACTACGAGCAGTACTTC. Residues: CASSWDGAQADYEQYF.

This clonotype was seen at least ten times. This chain links TRBV7-2 with TRBJ2-5; TRBD2 might be the D (6 bases). This CDR3 is 14 amino acids long. CDR1 is SGHTA, CDR2 FQGNSA, per germline. V lost 0 bases to trimming and J lost 4 bases, with 9 bases between them. The CDR3 nucleotides are TGTGCCAGCAGCTTAGCGCAGGGAGGAGAGACCCAGTACTTC. It encodes CASSLAQGGETQYF.

This clonotype was detected a few times. The CDR3 protein is CASSEQMDGYTF. In DNA form, the CDR3 reads TGTGCCAGTAGTGAACAAATGGATGGCTACACCTTC. The J gene is TRBJ1-2, the V gene TRBV19; D not resolved. V lost 5 bases, J lost 6 bases, and 10 bases lay in between. The V gene's germline CDR1 is LNHDA and CDR2 SQIVND (reference sequence). This CDR3 is built from 12 residues.

The chain couples TRBV6-8 to TRBJ2-1, with TRBD2 matching 7 bases. J lost 10 bases, V lost 5 bases, and 14 bases had no gene match. Germline V gene sequence: CDR1 MNHGY, CDR2 SAAAGT. The CDR3 covers 15 residues. The CDR3 loop reads CASSVWTGGRGEQFF. The CDR3, as DNA: TGTGCCAGCAGTGTTTGGACGGGGGGACGGGGGGAGCAGTTCTTC.

The table lists this clonotype with many counts. CDR3 in DNA: TGTGCCAGCCGGGTCGCGGGAGGGCCGGGGGAGCAGTACTTC. This encodes CASRVAGGPGEQYF. The chain combines TRBV7-2 with TRBJ2-7; 9 bases map to TRBD2. V gave up 8 bases and J gave up 7 bases; unmatched junction bases: 12. The germline CDR1 and CDR2 sequences are SGHTA and FQGNSA. The CDR3 is made up of 14 amino acids.

The chain recombines TRBV7-2 with TRBJ1-1; D call uncertain. V lost 4 bases and J 5 bases, leaving 14 bases between the germline ends. Germline-derived CDR1 and CDR2 are SGHTA and FQGNSA. This CDR3 is 14 amino acids long. The CDR3 DNA is TGTGCCAGCAGCTCATCTGGGCGTGGGACTGAAGCTTTCTTT. Translating gives CASSSSGRGTEAFF.

This chain links TRBV12-3 or TRBV12-4 with TRBJ1-4; D gene ambiguous. The CDR3 is 15 residues long. V lost 7 bases to trimming and J lost 8 bases, with 20 bases between them. CDR3 region: CASTTAQWVHEKLFF. The DNA for the CDR3 is TGTGCCAGCACTACTGCACAGTGGGTTCACGAAAAACTGTTTTTT.

The V and J genes are TRBV7-6 and TRBJ2-1; unclear D gene. V gave up 5 bases and J gave up 6 bases, with 8 bases separating them. This CDR3 spans 12 amino acids. Germline lookup yields CDR1 SGHVS and CDR2 FNYEAQ. The CDR3 loop is CASSRLGNEQFF. Written as DNA, the CDR3 is TGTGCCAGCAGCCGTTTAGGCAATGAGCAGTTCTTC.

This clonotype has a handful of counts. CDR3: CASRDRDGSYNEQFF. CDR3 DNA: TGTGCCAGCAGGGACAGGGACGGCTCCTACAATGAGCAGTTCTTC. The J gene is TRBJ2-1, the V gene TRBV6-1; the match to TRBD1 covers 8 bases. V lost 6 bases to trimming and J lost 0 bases; unmatched junction nucleotides: 4. This CDR3 contains 15 residues. CDR1 is MNHNS, CDR2 SASEGT, per germline.

This clonotype occurred a few times. The chain links TRBV7-2 to TRBJ1-2; D is perhaps TRBD1 (5 bases). The CDR3 is 15 amino acids. The germline V gene encodes CDR1 SGHTA and CDR2 FQGNSA. With 10 bases removed from V and 6 bases from J, the gap between germline ends came to 24 bases. CDR3 region: CATTPRESNFHGYTF. CDR3 in DNA: TGTGCCACCACACCCAGGGAGTCAAATTTTCATGGCTACACCTTC. Full variable domain (remainder filled in from reference TRBV7-2 and TRBJ1-2): GAGVSQSPSNKVTEKGKDVELRCDPISGHTALYWYRQSLGQGLEFLIYFQGNSAPDKSGLPSDRFSAERTGGSVSTLTIQRTQQEDSAVYLCATTPRESNFHGYTFGSGTRLTVV.

This clonotype was recorded only once. The CDR3 bases are TGTGCCAGCAGCTTAGCCGAAGGGGGCGAGCAGTACTTC. This codes for CASSLAEGGEQYF. The chain recombines TRBV7-6 with TRBJ2-7; a weak D match, TRBD1 (6 bases). There are 13 residues in the CDR3. V was shortened by 0 bases and J by 6 bases, with 9 bases between the two germline ends. The germline gives CDR1 SGHVS, CDR2 FNYEAQ.